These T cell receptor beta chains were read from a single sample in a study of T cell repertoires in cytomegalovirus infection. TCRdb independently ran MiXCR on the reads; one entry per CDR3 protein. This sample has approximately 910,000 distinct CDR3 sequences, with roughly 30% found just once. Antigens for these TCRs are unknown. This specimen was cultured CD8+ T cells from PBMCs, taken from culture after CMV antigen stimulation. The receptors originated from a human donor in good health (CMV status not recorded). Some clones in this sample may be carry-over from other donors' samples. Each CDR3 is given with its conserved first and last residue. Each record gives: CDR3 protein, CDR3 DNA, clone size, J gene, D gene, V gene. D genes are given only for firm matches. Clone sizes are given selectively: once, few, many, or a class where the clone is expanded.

CAIGQGTREQYF TGTGCCATAGGACAGGGAACTAGGGAGCAGTACTTC many TRBJ2-7 TRBD1 TRBV7-9
CASSSYTMNYGYTF TGTGCCAGCAGTTCATATACAATGAACTATGGCTACACCTTC many TRBJ1-2 . TRBV27
CASRDTISGANVLTF TGTGCCAGCCGGGACACCATCTCTGGGGCCAACGTCCTGACTTTC . TRBJ2-6 . TRBV2
CASRSSSHMDGGYTF TGTGCCAGCAGGTCCTCTTCCCACATGGATGGGGGCTACACCTTC few TRBJ1-2 . TRBV12-3/TRBV12-4
CASSSFGPRGYEQFF TGTGCCAGCAGCTCCTTCGGGCCGAGGGGCTATGAGCAGTTCTTC many TRBJ2-1 . TRBV7-8
CASGRSEETQYF TGTGCTAGTGGGCGATCGGAAGAGACCCAGTACTTC . TRBJ2-5 . TRBV12-5
CSVDRVGVNEQFF TGCAGCGTTGACAGGGTCGGTGTCAATGAGCAGTTCTTC once TRBJ2-1 . TRBV29-1
CASQQRGEYGYTF TGTGCCAGCCAGCAAAGGGGAGAGTATGGCTACACCTTC . TRBJ1-2 . TRBV12-3/TRBV12-4
CASSYSWLAGAEKQETQYF TGTGCCAGCAGTTACTCATGGCTAGCGGGGGCCGAGAAACAAGAGACCCAGTACTTC . TRBJ2-5 TRBD2 TRBV6-2/TRBV6-3
CASIAIRDRAGTEAFF TGTGCCAGCATCGCGATAAGGGACAGGGCAGGCACTGAAGCTTTCTTT . TRBJ1-1 TRBD1 TRBV2